This TCR beta chain derives from a study of OX40 agonist ivuxolimab in advanced cancers. On the study more broadly: Of the participants, around 39% had some prior anti-PD-1, anti-PD-L1 or anti-CTLA-4 therapy, which was allowed.

The method was immunoSEQ multiplex PCR; TCRdb's version includes in-frame clones alone and lacks a portion of them. The table lists about 72,000 clones, about 85% of them singletons. Comment on this clone: Its target is unknown.

Whole-study findings and limits: Patients who responded partially at 0.1-3.0 mg/kg showed clonal expansion ranking among the lowest. Compared with CD4+, CD8+ T cells on average had more expanded clones. There was clonal expansion of CD4+ and CD8+ blood T cells by week 6 at 0.1 to 3.0 mg/kg.

Looked up from germline, CDR1 is MNHNY and CDR2 is SVGAGI (reference sequence). V lost 7 bases and J lost 11, with 14 bases in between. CDR3 length: 11 amino acids. The rearrangement links TRBV6-6 to TRBJ1-1, with TRBD1 as a possible D gene (5 bases). The source material was CD4+ or CD8+ T cells sorted from blood, sampled in a trial of the OX40 agonist ivuxolimab. This TCR came from an adult with an advanced solid tumor such as melanoma, head and neck, liver or kidney cancer. CDR3 in amino acids: CASTGSQGAFF. The CDR3 DNA follows: TGTGCCAGCACAGGGTCCCAAGGGGCTTTCTTT.